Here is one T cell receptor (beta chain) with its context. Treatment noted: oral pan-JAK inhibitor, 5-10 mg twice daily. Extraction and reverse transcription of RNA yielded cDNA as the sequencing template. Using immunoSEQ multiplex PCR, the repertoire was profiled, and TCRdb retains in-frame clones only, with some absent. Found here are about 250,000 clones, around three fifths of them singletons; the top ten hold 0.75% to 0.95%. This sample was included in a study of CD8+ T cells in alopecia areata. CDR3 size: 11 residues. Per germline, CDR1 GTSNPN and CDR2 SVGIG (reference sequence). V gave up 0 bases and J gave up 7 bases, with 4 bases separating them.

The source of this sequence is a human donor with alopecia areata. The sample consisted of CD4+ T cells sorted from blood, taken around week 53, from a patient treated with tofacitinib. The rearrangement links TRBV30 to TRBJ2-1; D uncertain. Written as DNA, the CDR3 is TGTGCCTGGAGTGTTATGAATGAGCAGTTCTTC. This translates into CAWSVMNEQFF.